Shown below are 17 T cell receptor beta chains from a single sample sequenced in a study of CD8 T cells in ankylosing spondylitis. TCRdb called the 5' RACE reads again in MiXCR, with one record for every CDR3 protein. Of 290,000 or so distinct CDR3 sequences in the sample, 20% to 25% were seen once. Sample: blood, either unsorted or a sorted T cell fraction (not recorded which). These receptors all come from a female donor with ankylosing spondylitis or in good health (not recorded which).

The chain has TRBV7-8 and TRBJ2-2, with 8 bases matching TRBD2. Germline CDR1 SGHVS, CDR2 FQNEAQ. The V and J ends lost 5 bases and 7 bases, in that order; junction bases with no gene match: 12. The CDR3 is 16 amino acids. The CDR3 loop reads CASSPIGLATVGELFF. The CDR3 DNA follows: TGTGCCAGCAGCCCAATTGGACTAGCTACCGTCGGGGAGCTGTTTTTT.

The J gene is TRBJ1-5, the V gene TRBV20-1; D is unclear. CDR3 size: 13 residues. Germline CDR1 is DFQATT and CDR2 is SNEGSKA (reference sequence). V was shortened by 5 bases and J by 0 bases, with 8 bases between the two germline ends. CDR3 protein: CSAQDPSNQPQHF. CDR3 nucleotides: TGCAGTGCTCAGGACCCTAGCAATCAGCCCCAGCATTTT.

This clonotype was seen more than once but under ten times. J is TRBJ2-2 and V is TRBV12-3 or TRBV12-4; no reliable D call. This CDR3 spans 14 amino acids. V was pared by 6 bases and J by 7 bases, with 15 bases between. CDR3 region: CASSTLRRIGELFF. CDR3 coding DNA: TGTGCCAGCAGCACACTCAGAAGGATCGGGGAGCTGTTTTTT.

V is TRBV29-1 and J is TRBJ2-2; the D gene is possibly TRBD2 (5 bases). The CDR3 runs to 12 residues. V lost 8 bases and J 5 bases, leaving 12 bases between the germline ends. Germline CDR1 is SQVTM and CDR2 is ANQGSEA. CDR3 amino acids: CSRGWRTGELFF. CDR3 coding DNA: TGCAGCCGCGGGTGGAGGACCGGGGAGCTGTTTTTT.

CDR3 sequence reads: CASSPGLAGGEQFF. For the CDR3, the DNA is TGTGCCAGCAGCCCGGGACTAGCGGGAGGTGAGCAGTTCTTC. The chain is built from TRBV7-2 and TRBJ2-1; the match to TRBD2 covers 15 bases. The junction had 2 bases not matched to a gene; V was cut back by 5 bases and J by 9 bases. Germline assignment: CDR1 SGHTA and CDR2 FQGNSA. CDR3 length: 14 amino acids. The full variable domain, rest sourced from reference TRBV7-2 and TRBJ2-1, is GAGVSQSPSNKVTEKGKDVELRCDPISGHTALYWYRQSLGQGLEFLIYFQGNSAPDKSGLPSDRFSAERTGGSVSTLTIQRTQQEDSAVYLCASSPGLAGGEQFFGPGTRLTVL.

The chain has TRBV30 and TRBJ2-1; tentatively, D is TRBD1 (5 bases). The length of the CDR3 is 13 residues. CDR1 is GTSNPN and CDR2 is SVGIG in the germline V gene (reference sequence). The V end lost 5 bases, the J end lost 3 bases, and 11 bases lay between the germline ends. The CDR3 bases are TGTGCCTGGCTGGACACTTTCTACAATGAGCAGTTCTTC. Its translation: CAWLDTFYNEQFF.

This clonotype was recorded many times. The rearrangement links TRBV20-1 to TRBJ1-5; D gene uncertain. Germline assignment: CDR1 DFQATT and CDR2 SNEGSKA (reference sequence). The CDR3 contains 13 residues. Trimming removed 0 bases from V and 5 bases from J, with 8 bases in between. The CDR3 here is CSARDLEYQPQHF. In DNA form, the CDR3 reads TGCAGTGCTAGAGATCTAGAGTATCAGCCCCAGCATTTT.

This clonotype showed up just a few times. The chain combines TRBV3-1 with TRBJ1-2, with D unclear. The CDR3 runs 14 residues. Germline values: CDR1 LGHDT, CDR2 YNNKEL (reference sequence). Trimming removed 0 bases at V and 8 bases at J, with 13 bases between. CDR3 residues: CASSQETVTRGYTF. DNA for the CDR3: TGTGCCAGCAGCCAAGAAACAGTCACACGGGGCTACACCTTC.

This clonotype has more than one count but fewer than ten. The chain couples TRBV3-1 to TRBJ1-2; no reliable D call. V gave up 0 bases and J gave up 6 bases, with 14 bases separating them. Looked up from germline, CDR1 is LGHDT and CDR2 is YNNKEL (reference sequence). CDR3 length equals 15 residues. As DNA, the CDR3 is TGTGCCAGCAGCCAAGATAGTCGGGCAGCTGATGGCTACACCTTC. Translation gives CASSQDSRAADGYTF. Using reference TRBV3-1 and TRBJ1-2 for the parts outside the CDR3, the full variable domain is DTAVSQTPKYLVTQMGNDKSIKCEQNLGHDTMYWYKQDSKKFLKIMFSYNNKELIINETVPNRFSPKSPDKAHLNLHINSLELGDSAVYFCASSQDSRAADGYTFGSGTRLTVV.

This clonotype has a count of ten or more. For the CDR3, the DNA is TGTGCCAGCAGTTTATCGGGACAGGGGTATGGCTACACCTTC. This codes for CASSLSGQGYGYTF. The V call is TRBV27, the J call TRBJ1-2, with 10 bases identical to TRBD1. The CDR3 covers 14 residues. V shed 0 bases and J 5 bases; nucleotides not matched to a gene: 0. Germline loops: CDR1 MNHEY, CDR2 SMNVEV (reference sequence).

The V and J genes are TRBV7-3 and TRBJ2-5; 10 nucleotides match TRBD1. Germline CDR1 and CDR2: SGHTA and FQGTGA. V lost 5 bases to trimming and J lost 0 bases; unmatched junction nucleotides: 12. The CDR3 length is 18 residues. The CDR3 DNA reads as TGTGCCAGCAGCCCCCGAAAGACAGGGGGCGGCCACCAAGAGACCCAGTACTTC. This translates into CASSPRKTGGGHQETQYF.

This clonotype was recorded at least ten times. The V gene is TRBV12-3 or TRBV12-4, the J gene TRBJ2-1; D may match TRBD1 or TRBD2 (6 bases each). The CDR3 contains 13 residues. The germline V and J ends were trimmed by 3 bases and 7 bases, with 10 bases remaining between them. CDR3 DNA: TGTGCCAGCAGTTTGGAGGGGGGTAATGAGCAGTTCTTC. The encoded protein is CASSLEGGNEQFF.

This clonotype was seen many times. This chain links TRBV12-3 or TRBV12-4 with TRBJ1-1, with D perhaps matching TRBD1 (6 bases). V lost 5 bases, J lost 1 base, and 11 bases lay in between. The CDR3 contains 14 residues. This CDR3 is CASSIRDTNTEAFF. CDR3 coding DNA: TGTGCCAGCAGTATCCGGGACACGAACACTGAAGCTTTCTTT.

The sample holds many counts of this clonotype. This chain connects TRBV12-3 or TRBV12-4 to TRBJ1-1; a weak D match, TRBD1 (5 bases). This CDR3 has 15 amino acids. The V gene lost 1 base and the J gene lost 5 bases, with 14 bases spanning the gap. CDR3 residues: CASSLVAGRATEAFF. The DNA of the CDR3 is TGTGCCAGCAGTTTAGTCGCAGGGAGGGCGACTGAAGCTTTCTTT.

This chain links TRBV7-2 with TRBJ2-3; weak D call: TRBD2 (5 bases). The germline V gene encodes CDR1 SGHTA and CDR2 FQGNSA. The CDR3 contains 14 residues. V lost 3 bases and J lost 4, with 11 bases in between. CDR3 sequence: CASSLNGGPDTQYF. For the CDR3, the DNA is TGTGCCAGCAGCTTGAACGGAGGTCCAGATACGCAGTATTTT.

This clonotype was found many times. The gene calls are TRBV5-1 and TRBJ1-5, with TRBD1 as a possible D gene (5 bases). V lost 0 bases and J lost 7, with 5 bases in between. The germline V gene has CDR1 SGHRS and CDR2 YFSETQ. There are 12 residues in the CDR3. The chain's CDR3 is CASSLEGQPQHF. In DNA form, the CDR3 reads TGCGCCAGCAGCTTGGAGGGGCAGCCCCAGCATTTT.

CDR3 DNA sequence: TGTGCTAGTGGTTCCTCCGGGACAGAGGGGGAGACCCAGTACTTC. Encoded protein: CASGSSGTEGETQYF. The chain carries TRBV12-5 and TRBJ2-5; 7 bases are shared with TRBD1. V dropped 4 bases and J dropped 5; count of bases not matched to a gene: 10. CDR3 length: 15 residues. CDR1 is LGHNT and CDR2 is FRNRAP in the germline V gene.